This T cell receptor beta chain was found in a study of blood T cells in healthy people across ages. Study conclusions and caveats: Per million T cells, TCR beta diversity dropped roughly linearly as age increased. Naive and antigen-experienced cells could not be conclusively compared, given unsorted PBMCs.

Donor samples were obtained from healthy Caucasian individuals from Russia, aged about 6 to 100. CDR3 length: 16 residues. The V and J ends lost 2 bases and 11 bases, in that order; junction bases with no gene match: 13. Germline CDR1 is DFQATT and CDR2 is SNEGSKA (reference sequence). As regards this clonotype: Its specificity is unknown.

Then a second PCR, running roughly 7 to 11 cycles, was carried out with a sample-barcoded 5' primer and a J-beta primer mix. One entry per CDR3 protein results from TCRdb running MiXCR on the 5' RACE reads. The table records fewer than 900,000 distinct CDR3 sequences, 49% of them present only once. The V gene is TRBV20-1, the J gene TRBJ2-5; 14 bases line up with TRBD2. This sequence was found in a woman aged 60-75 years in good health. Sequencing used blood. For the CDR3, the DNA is TGCAGTGCTAGATCCTGGGGACTAGCGGGAGTCCATGAGCAGTACTTC. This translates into CSARSWGLAGVHEQYF.